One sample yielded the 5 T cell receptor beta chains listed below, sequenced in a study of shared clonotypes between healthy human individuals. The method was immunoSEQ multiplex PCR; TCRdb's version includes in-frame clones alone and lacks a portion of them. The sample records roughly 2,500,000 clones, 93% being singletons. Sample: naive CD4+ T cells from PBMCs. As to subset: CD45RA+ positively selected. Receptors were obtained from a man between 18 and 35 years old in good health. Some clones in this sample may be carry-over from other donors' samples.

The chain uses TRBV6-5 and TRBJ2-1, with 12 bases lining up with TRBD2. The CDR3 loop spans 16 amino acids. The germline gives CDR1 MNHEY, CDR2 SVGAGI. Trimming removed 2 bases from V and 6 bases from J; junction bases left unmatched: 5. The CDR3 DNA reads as TGTGCCAGCAGTTACCCTAGCGGGAGGGGGGGCAATGAGCAGTTCTTC. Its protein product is CASSYPSGRGGNEQFF.

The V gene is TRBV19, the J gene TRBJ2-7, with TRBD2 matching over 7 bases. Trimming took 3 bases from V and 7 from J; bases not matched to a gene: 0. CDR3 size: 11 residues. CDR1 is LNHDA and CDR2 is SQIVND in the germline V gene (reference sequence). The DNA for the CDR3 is TGTGCCAGTAGTATGCGGGGGGAGCAGTACTTC. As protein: CASSMRGEQYF.

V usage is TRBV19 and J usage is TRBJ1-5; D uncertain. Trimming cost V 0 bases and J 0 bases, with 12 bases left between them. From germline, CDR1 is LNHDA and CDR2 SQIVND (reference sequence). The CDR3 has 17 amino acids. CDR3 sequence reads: CASSIDLGGYSNQPQHF. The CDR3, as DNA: TGTGCCAGTAGTATAGATCTGGGCGGTTATAGCAATCAGCCCCAGCATTTT.

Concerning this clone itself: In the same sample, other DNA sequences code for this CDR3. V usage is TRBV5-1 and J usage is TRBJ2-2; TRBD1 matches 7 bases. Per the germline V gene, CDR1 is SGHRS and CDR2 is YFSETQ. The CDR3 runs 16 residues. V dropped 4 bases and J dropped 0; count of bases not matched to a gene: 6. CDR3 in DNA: TGCGCCAGCAGCCCTCGACAGGGTACGAACACCGGGGAGCTGTTTTTT. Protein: CASSPRQGTNTGELFF.

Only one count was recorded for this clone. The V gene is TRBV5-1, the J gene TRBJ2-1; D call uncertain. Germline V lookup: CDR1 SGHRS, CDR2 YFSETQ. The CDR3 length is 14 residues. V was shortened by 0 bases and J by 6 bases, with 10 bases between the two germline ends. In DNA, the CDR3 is TGCGCCAGCAGCTTGGGATCCCCGGGCAATGAGCAGTTCTTC. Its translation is CASSLGSPGNEQFF. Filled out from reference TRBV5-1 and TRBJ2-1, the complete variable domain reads KAGVTQTPRYLIKTRGQQVTLSCSPISGHRSVSWYQQTPGQGLQFLFEYFSETQRNKGNFPGRFSGRQFSNSRSEMNVSTLELGDSALYLCASSLGSPGNEQFFGPGTRLTVL.